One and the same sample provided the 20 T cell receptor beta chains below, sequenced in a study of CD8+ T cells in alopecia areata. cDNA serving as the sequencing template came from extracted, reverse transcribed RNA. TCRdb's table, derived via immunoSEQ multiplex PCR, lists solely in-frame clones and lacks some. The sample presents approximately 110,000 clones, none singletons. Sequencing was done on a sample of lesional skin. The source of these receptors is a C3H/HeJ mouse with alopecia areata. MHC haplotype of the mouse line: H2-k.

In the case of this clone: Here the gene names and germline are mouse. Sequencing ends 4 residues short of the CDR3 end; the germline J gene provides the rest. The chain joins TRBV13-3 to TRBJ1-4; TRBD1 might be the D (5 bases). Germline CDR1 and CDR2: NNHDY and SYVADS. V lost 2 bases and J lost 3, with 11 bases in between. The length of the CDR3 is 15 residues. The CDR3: CASSEVREPNERLFF. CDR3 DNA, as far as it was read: TGTGCCAGCAGTGAAGTCAGGGAACCCAACGAA.

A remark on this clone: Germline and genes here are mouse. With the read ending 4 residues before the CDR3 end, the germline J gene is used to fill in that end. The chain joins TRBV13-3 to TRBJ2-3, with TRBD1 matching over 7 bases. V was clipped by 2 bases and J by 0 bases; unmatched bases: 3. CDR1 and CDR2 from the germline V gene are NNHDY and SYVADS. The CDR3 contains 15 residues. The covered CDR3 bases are TGTGCCAGCAGTGACCAGGGGGAGAGTGCAGAA. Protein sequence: CASSDQGESAE. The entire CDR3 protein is CASSDQGESAETLYF.

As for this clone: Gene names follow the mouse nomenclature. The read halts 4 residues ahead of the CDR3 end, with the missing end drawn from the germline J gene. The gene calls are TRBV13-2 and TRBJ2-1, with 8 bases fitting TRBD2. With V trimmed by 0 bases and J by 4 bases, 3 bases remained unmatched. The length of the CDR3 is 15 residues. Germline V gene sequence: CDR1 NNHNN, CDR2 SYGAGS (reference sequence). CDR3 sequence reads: CASGDARDWYAEQFF. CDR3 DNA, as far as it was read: TGTGCCAGCGGTGATGCTAGGGACTGGTATGCT.

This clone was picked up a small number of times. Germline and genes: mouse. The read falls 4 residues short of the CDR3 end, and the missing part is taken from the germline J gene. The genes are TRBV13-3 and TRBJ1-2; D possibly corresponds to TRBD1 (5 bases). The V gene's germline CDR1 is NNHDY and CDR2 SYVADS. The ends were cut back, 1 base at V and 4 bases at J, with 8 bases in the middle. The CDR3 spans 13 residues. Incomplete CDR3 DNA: TGTGCCAGCAGTGATAGAAGGGGCTCC. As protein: CASSDRRGS. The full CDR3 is CASSDRRGSDYTF.

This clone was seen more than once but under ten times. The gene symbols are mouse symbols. CDR3: CASSRDLENTLYF. Partial CDR3 DNA: TGTGCTAGCAGTAGAGACCTGGAAAAC. The chain joins TRBV17 to TRBJ2-4; D remains ambiguous. Sequencing ends 4 residues short of the CDR3 end; the germline J gene provides the rest. Germline loops: CDR1 MNHDT, CDR2 YYDKIL. This CDR3 region has 13 residues.

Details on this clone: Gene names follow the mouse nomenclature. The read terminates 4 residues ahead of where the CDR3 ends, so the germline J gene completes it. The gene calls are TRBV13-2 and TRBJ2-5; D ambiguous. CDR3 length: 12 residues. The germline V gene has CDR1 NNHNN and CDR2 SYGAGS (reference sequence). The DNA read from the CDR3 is TGTGCCAGCGGTGTACTGAGGGAC. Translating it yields CASGVLRD. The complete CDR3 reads CASGVLRDTQYF.

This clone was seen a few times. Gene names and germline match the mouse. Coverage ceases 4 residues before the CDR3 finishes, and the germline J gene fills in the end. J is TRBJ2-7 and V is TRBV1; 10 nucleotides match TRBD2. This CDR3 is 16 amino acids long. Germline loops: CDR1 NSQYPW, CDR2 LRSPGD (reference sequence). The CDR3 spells CTCSAPTGGWDDEQYF. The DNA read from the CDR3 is TGCACCTGCAGTGCTCCGACTGGGGGGTGGGATGAT.

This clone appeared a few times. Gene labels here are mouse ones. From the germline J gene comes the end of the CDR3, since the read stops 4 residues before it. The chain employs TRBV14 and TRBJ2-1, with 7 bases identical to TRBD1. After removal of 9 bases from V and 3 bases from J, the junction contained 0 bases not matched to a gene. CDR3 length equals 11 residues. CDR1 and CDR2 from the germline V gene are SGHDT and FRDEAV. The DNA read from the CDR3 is TGTGCCACAGGGGGCTATGCT. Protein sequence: CATGGYA. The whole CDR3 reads CATGGYAEQFF.

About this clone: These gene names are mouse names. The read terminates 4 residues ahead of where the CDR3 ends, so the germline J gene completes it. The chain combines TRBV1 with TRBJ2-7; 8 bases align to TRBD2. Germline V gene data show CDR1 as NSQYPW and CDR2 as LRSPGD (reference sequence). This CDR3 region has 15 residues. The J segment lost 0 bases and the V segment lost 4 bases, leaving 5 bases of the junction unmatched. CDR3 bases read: TGCACCTGCAGTGGCAACTGGGGGCACTCCTAT. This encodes CTCSGNWGHSY. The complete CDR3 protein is CTCSGNWGHSYEQYF.

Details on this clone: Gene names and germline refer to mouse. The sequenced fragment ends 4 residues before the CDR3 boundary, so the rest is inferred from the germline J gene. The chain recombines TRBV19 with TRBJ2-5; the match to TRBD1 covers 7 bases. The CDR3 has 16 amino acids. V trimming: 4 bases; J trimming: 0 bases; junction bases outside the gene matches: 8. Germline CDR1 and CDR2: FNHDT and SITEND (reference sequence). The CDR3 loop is CASSPTGTSNQDTQYF. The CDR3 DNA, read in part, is TGTGCCAGCAGTCCGACAGGGACGAGTAACCAAGAC.

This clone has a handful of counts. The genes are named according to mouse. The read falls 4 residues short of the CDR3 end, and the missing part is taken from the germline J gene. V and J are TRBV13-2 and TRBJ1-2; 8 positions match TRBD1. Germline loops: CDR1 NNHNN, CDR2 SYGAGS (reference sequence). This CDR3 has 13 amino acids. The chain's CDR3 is CASGGAQGGDYTF. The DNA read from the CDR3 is TGTGCCAGCGGTGGCGCACAGGGGGGC.

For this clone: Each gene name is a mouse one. The DNA read from the CDR3 is TGTGCCAGCAGTGATGACTGGGGGGGGCCTAGTGCAGAA. Encoded protein: CASSDDWGGPSAE. The whole CDR3 sequence reads CASSDDWGGPSAETLYF. The chain links TRBV13-1 to TRBJ2-3; 10 positions match TRBD2. The CDR3 end is not reached by the read, which stops 4 residues before it; the germline J gene fills it in. The CDR3 extends over 17 amino acids. Germline V gene lookup returns CDR1 NSHNY and CDR2 SYGAGN. V gave up 0 bases and J gave up 0 bases; unmatched junction bases: 4.

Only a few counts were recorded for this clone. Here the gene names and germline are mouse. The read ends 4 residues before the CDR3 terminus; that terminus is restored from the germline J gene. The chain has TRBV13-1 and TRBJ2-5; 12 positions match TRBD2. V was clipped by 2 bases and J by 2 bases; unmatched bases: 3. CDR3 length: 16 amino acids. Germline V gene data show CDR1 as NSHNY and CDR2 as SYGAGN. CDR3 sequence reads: CASSDRLGGRQDTQYF. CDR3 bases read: TGTGCCAGCAGTGACCGACTGGGGGGGCGCCAAGAC.

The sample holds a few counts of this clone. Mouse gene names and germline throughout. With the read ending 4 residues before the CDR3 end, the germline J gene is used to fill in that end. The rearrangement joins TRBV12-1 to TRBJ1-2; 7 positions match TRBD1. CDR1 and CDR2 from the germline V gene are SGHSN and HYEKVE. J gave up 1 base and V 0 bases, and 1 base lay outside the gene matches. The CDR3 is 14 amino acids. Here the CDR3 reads CASSLRDRNSDYTF. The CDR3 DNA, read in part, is TGTGCCAGCTCTCTCCGGGACAGAAACTCC. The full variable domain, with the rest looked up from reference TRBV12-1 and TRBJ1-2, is DSGVVQSPRHIIKEKGGRSVLTCIPISGHSNVVWYQQTLGKELKFLIQHYEKVERDKGFLPSRFSVQQFDDYHSEMNMSALELEDSAMYFCASSLRDRNSDYTFGSGTRLLVI.

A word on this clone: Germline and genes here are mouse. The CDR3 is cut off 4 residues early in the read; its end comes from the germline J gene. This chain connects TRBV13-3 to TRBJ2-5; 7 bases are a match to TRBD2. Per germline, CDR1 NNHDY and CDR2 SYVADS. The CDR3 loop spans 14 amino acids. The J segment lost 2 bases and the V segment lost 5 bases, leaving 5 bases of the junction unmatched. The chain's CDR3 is CASSPRLGQDTQYF. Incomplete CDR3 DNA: TGTGCCAGCAGCCCAAGACTGGGCCAAGAC. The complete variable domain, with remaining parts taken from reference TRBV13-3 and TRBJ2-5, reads EAAVTQSPRSKVAVTGGKVTLSCHQTNNHDYMYWYRQDTGHGLRLIHYSYVADSTEKGDIPDGYKASRPSQENFSLILELASLSQTAVYFCASSPRLGQDTQYFGPGTRLLVL.

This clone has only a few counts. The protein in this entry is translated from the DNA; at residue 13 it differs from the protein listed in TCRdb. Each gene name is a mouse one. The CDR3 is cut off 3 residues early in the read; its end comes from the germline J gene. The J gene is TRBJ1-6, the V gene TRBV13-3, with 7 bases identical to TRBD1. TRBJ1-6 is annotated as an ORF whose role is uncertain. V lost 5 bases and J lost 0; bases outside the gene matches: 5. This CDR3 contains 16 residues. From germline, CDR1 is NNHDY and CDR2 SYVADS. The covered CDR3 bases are TGTGCCAGCAGGGCCGGGACAGTTTCCTATAATTCGCCC. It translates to CASRAGTVSYNSP. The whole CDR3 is CASRAGTVSYNSPLYF.

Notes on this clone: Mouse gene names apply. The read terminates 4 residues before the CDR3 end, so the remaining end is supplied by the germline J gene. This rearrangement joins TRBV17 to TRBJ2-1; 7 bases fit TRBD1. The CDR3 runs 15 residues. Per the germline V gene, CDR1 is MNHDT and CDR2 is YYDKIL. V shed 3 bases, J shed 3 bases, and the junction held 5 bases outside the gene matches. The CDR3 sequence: CASSRPGTVYAEQFF. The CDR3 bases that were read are TGTGCTAGCAGTAGGCCCGGGACAGTCTATGCT. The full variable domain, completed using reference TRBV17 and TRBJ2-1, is DTTVKQNPRYKLARVGKPVNLICSQTMNHDTMYWYQKKPNQAPKLLLFYYDKILNREADTFEKFQSSRPNNSFCSLYIGSAGLEYSAMYLCASSRPGTVYAEQFFGPGTRLTVL.

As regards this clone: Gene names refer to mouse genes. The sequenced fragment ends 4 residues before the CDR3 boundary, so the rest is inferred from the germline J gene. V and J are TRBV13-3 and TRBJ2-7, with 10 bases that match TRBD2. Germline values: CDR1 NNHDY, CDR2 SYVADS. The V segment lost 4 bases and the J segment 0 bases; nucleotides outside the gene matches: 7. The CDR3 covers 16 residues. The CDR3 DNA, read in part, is TGTGCCAGCAGTTCGGACTGGGGGCTAAGCTCCTAT. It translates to CASSSDWGLSSY. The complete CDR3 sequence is CASSSDWGLSSYEQYF.

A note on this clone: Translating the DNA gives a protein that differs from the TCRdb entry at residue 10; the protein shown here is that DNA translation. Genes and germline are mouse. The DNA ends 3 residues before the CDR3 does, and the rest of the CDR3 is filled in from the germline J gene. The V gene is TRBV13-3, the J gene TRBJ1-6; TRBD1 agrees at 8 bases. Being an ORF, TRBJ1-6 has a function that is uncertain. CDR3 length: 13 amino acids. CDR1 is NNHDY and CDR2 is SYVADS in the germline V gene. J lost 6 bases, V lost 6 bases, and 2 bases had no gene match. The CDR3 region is CASKQGGNSPLYF. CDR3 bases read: TGTGCCAGCAAACAGGGGGGTAATTCGCCC.

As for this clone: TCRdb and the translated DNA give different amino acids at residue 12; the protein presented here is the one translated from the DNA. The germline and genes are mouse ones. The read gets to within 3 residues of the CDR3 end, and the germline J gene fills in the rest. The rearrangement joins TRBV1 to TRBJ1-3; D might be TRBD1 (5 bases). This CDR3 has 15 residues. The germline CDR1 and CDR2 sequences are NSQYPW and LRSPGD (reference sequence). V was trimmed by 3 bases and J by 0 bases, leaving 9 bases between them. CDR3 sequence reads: CTCSALTASGNTLYF. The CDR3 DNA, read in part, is TGCACCTGCAGTGCTCTGACAGCTTCTGGAAATACG.